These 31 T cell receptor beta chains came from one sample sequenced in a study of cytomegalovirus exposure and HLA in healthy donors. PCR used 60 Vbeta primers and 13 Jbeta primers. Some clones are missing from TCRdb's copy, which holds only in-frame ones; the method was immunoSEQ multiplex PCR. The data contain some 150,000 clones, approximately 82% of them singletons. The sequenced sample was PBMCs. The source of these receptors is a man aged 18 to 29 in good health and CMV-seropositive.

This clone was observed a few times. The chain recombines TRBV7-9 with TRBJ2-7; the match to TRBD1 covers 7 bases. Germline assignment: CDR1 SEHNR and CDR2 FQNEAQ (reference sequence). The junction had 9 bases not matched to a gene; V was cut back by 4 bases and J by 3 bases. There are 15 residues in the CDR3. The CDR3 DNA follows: TGTGCCAGCAGCTCCCCCCGACAGGGAAGCTACGAGCAGTACTTC. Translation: CASSSPRQGSYEQYF.

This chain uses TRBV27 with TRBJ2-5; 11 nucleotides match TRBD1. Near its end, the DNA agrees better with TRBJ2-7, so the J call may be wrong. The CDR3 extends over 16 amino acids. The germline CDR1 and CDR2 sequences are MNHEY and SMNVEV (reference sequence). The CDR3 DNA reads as TGTGCCAGCAGTTTATCAGCCGGGACAGGGGGCTACGAGCAGTACTTC. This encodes CASSLSAGTGGYEQYF.

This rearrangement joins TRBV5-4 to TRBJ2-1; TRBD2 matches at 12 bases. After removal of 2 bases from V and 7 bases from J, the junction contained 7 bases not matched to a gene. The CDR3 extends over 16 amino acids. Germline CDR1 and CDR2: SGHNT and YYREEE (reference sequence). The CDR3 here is CASSFASGRAQNEQFF. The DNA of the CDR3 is TGTGCCAGCAGCTTCGCTAGCGGGAGGGCCCAGAATGAGCAGTTCTTC.

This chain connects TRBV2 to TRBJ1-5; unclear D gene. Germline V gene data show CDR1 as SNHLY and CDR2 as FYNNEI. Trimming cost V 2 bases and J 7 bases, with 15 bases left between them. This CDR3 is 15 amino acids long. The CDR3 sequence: CASSEWNYGEQPQHF. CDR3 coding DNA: TGTGCCAGCAGTGAATGGAATTACGGGGAGCAGCCCCAGCATTTT.

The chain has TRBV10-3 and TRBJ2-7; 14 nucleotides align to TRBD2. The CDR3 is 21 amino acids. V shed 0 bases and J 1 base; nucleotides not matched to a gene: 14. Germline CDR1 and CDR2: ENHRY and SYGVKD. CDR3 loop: CAISESRRQGTSGSRSYEQYF. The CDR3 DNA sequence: TGTGCCATCAGTGAGTCAAGGAGACAGGGGACTAGCGGGAGCAGGTCCTACGAGCAGTACTTC.

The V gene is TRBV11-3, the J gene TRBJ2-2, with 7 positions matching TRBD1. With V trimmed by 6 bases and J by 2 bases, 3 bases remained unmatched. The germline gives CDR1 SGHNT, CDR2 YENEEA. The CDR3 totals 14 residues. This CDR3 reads CASRTGTNTGELFF. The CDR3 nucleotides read TGTGCCAGCAGGACAGGGACAAACACCGGGGAGCTGTTTTTT. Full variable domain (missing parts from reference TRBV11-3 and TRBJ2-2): EAGVVQSPRYKIIEKKQPVAFWCNPISGHNTLYWYLQNLGQGPELLIRYENEEAVDDSQLPKDRFSAERLKGVDSTLKIQPAELGDSAVYLCASRTGTNTGELFFGEGSRLTVL.

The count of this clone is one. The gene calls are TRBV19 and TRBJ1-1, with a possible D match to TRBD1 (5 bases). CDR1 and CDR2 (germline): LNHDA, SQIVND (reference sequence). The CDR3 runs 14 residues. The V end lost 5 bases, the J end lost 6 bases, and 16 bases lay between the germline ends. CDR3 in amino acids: CASSFSLGGPEAFF. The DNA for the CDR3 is TGTGCCAGTAGTTTTTCCCTCGGGGGACCTGAAGCTTTCTTT.

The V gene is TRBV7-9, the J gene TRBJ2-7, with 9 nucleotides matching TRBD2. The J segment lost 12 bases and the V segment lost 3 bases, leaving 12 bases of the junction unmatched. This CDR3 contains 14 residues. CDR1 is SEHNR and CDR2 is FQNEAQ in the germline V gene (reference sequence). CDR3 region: CASSFSDSGRGLYF. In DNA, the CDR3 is TGTGCCAGCAGCTTCAGTGATAGCGGGAGAGGCCTGTACTTC.

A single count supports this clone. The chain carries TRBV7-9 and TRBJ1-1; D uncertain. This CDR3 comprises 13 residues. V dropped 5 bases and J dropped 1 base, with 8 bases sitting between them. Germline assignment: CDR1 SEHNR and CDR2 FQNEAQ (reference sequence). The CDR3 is CASSPVANTEAFF. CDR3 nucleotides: TGTGCCAGCAGCCCCGTAGCGAACACTGAAGCTTTCTTT.

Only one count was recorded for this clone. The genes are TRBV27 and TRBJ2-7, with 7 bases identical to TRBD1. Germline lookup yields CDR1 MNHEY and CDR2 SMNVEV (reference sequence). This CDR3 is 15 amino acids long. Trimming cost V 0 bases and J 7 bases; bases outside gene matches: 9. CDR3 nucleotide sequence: TGTGCCAGCAGTTTATCCCCCAGACAGGGCCTTGAGCAGTACTTC. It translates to CASSLSPRQGLEQYF.

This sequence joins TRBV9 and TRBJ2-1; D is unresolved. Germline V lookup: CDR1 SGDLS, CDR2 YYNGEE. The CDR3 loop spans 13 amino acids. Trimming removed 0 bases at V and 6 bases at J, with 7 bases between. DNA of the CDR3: TGTGCCAGCAGCGTAGGATCTATCAATGAGCAGTTCTTC. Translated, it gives CASSVGSINEQFF.

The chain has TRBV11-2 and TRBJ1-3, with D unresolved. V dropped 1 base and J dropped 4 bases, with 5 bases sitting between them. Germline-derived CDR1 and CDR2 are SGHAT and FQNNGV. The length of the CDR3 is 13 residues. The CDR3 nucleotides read TGTGCCAGCAGCTTAGCCGAGGGAAACACCATATATTTT. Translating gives CASSLAEGNTIYF. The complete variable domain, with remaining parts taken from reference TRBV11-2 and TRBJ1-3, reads EAGVAQSPRYKIIEKRQSVAFWCNPISGHATLYWYQQILGQGPKLLIQFQNNGVVDDSQLPKDRFSAERLKGVDSTLKIQPAKLEDSAVYLCASSLAEGNTIYFGEGSWLTVV.

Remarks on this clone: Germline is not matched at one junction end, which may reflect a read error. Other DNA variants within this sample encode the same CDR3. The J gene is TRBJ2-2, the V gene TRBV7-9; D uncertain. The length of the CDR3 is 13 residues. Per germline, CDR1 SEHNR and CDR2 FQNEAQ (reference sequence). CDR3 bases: TGCGCCAGCAGCTTACCCTGGCCCGGGGAGCTGTTTTTT. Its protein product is CASSLPWPGELFF.

The CDR3 spells CASSLTSPEAFF. CDR3 in DNA: TGTGCCAGCAGCCTGACTTCCCCGGAAGCTTTCTTT. This chain uses TRBV7-9 with TRBJ1-1; D is uncertain. The CDR3 is made up of 12 amino acids. Trimming stripped 5 bases from V and 8 bases from J, with 12 bases between. The germline V gene encodes CDR1 SEHNR and CDR2 FQNEAQ (reference sequence).

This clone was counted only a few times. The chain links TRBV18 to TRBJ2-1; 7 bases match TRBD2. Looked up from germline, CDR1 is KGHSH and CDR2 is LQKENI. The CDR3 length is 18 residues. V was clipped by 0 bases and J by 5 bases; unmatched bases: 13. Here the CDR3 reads CASSPPWASGKYDNEQFF. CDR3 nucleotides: TGTGCCAGCTCACCACCGTGGGCTAGCGGAAAATATGACAATGAGCAGTTCTTC. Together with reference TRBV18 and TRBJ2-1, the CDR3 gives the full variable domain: NAGVMQNPRHLVRRRGQEARLRCSPMKGHSHVYWYRQLPEEGLKFMVYLQKENIIDESGMPKERFSAEFPKEGPSILRIQQVVRGDSAAYFCASSPPWASGKYDNEQFFGPGTRLTVL.

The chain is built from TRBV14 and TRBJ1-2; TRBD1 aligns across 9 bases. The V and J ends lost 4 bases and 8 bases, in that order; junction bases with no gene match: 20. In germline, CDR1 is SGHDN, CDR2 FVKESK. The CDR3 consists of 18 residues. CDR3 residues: CASSPFDHLIGTGKGYTF. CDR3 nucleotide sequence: TGTGCCAGCAGCCCTTTTGACCACCTTATTGGGACAGGGAAAGGCTACACCTTC. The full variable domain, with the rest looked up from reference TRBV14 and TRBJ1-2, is EAGVTQFPSHSVIEKGQTVTLRCDPISGHDNLYWYRRVMGKEIKFLLHFVKESKQDESGMPNNRFLAERTGGTYSTLKVQPAELEDSGVYFCASSPFDHLIGTGKGYTFGSGTRLTVV.

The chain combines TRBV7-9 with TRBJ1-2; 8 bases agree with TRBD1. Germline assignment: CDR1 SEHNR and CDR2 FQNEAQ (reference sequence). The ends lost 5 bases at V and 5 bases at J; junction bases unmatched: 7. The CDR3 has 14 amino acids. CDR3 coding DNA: TGTGCCAGCAGCCCAGACAGGGGATGGTATGGCTACACCTTC. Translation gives CASSPDRGWYGYTF.

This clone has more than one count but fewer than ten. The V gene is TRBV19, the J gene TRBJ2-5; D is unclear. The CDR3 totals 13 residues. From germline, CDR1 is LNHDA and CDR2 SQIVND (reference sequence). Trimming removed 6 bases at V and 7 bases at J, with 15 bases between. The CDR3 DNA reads TGTGCCAGTAGCACCCCCGGATCGGGGACCCAGTACTTC. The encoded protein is CASSTPGSGTQYF. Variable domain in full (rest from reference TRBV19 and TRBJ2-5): DGGITQSPKYLFRKEGQNVTLSCEQNLNHDAMYWYRQDPGQGLRLIYYSQIVNDFQKGDIAEGYSVSREKKESFPLTVTSAQKNPTAFYLCASSTPGSGTQYFGPGTRLLVL.

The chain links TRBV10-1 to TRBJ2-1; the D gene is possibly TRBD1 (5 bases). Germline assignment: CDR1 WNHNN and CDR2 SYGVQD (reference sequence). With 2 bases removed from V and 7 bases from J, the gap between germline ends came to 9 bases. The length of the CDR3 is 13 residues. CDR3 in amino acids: CASSERGSNEQFF. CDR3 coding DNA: TGCGCCAGCAGTGAGAGGGGTTCGAATGAGCAGTTCTTC.

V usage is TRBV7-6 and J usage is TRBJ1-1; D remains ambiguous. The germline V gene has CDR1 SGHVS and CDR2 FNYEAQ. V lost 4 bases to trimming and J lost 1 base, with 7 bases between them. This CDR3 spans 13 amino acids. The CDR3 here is CASSSQENTEAFF. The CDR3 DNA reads TGTGCCAGCAGCTCGCAGGAGAACACTGAAGCTTTCTTT.

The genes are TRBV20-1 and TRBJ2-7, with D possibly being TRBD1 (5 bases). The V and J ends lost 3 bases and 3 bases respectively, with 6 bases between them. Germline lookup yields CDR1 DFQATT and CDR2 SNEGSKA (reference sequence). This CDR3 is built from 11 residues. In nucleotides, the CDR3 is TGCAGTGCTAGTGACAGCTACGAGCAGTACTTC. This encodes CSASDSYEQYF.

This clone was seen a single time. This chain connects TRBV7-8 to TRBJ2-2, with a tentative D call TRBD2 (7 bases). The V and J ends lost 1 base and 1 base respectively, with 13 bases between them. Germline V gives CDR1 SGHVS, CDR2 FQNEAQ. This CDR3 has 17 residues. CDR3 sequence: CASSLGGRGGNTGELFF. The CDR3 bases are TGTGCCAGCAGCTTAGGGGGGAGGGGGGGGAACACCGGGGAGCTGTTTTTT.

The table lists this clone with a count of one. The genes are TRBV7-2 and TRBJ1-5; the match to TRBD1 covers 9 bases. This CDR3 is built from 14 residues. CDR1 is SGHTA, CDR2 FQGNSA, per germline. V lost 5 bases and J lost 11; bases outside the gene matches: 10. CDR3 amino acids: CASSTGQGMAAQHF. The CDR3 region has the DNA TGTGCCAGCAGCACCGGACAGGGGATGGCGGCCCAGCATTTT.

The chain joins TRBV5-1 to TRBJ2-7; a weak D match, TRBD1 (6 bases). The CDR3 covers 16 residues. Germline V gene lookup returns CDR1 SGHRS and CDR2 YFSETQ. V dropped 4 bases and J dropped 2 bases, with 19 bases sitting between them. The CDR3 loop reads CASSSYQGLPPYEQYF. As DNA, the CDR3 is TGCGCCAGCAGCAGTTACCAGGGGCTCCCCCCCTACGAGCAGTACTTC.

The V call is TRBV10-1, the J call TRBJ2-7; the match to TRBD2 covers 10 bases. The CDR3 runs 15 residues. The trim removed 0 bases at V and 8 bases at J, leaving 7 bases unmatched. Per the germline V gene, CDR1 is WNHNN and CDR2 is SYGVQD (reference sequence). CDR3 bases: TGCGCCAGCAGTGAGTCGTTACGGGGACTAGCGAAGCAGTACTTC. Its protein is CASSESLRGLAKQYF.

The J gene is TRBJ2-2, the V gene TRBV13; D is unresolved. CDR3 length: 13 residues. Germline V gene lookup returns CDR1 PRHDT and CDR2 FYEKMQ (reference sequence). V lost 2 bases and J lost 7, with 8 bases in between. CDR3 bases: TGTGCCAGCAGCTTATCGAGAGGCGGGGAGCTGTTTTTT. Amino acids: CASSLSRGGELFF.

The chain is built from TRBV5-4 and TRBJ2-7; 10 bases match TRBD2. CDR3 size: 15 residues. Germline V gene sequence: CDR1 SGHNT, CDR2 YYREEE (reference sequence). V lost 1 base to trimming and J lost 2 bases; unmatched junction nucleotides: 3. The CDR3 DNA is TGTGCCAGCAGCTTGATAGCGGGAGGTACCTACGAGCAGTACTTC. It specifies CASSLIAGGTYEQYF.

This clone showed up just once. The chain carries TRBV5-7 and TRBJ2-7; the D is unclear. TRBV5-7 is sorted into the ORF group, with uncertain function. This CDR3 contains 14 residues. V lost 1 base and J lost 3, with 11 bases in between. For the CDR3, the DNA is TGTGCCAGCAGCTTGAGTCAGGAAGACTACGAGCAGTACTTC. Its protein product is CASSLSQEDYEQYF.

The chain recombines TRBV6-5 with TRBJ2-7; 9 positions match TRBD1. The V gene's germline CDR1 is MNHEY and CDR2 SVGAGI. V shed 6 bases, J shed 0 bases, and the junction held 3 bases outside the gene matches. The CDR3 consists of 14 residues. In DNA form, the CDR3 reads TGTGCCAGCAGACAGGGGGCGAGCTCCTACGAGCAGTACTTC. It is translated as CASRQGASSYEQYF.

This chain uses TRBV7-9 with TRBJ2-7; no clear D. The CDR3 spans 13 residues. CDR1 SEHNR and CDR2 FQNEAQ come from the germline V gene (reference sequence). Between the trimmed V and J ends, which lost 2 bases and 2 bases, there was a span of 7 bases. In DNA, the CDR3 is TGTGCCAGCAGCTTACGCCAGACCTACGAGCAGTACTTC. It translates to CASSLRQTYEQYF.

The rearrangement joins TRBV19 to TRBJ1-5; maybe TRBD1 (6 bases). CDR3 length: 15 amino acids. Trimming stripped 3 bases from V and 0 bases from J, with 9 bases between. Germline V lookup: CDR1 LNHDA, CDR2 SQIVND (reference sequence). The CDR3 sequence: CASSIGTPSNQPQHF. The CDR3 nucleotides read TGTGCCAGTAGTATTGGGACACCTAGCAATCAGCCCCAGCATTTT.